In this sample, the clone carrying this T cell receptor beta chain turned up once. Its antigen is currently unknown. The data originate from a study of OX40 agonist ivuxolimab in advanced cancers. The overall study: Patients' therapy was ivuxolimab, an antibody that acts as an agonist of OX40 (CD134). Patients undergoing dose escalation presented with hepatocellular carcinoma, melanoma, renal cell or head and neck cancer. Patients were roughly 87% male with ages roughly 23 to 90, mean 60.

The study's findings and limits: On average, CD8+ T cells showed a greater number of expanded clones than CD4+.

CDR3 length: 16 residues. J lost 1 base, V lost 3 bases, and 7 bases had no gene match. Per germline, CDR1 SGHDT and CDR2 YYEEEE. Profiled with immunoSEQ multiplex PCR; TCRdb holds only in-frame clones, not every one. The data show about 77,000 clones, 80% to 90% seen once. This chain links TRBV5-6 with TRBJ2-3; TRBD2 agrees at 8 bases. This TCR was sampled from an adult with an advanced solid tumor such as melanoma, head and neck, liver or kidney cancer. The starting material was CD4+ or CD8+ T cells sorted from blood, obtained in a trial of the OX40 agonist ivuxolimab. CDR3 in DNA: TGTGCCAGCAGCTCGAAGCGGGGGTCTCGCACAGATACGCAGTATTTT. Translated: CASSSKRGSRTDTQYF.